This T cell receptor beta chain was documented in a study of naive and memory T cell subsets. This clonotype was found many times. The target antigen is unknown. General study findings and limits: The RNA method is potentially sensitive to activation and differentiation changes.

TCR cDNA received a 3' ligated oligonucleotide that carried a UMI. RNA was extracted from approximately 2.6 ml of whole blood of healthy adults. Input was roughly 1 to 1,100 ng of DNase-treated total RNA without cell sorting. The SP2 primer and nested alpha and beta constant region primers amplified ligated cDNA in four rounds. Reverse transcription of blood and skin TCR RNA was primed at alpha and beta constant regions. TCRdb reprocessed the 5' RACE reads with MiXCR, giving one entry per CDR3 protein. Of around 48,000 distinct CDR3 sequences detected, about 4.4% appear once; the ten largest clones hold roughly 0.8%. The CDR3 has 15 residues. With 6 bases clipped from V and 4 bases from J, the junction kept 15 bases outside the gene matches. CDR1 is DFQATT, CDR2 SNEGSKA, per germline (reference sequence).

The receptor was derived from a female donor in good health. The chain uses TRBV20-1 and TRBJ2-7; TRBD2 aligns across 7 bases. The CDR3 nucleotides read TGCAGTGCCGGGAGGCTAGCGGCAAGCCGTTACGAGCAGTACTTC. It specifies CSAGRLAASRYEQYF.